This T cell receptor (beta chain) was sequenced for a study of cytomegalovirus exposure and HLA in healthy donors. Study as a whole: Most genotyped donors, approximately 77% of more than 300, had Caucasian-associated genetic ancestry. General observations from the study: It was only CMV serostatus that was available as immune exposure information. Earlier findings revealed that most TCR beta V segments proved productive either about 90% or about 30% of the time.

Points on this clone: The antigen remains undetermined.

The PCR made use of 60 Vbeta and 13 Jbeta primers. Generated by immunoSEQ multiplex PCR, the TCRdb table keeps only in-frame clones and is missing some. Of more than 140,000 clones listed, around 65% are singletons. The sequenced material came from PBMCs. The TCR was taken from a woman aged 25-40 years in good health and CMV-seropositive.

The CDR3 DNA follows: TGTGCCAGCAGCCCGTCCGGGACTGGAGAGACCCAGTACTTC. Translating gives CASSPSGTGETQYF. The chain links TRBV7-3 to TRBJ2-5; D is perhaps TRBD2 (6 bases). CDR1 SGHTA and CDR2 FQGTGA come from the germline V gene. The CDR3 spans 14 residues. V was pared by 5 bases and J by 4 bases, with 14 bases between.